Listed below are T cell receptor beta chains from one sample, sequenced in a study of T cells in Graves' hyperthyroidism and ophthalmopathy. TCRdb used MiXCR to reprocess the multiplex PCR reads, holding one entry per CDR3 protein. The data show roughly 800,000 distinct CDR3 sequences, more than 30% seen once. Sequencing was done on a sample of blood. These receptors originate from a man in his late teens or twenties with Graves' hyperthyroidism. CDR3s include the opening cysteine and the closing phenylalanine or tryptophan. D genes are given only for firm matches. Clone size is stated in some rows and not others, as once, few, many or a class when expanded.

d_call j_call v_call clone_size cdr3_nt cdr3_aa
NA TRBJ2-2 TRBV7-9 NA TGTGCCAGCAGCTCCGGGCCGGCCTCGAACACCGGGGAGCTGTTTTTT CASSSGPASNTGELFF
NA TRBJ1-5 TRBV7-2 many TGTGCCAGCAGCTTAGGATCGAGTCAGCCCCAGCATTTT CASSLGSSQPQHF
TRBD1 TRBJ1-5 TRBV29-1 NA TGCAGCGTTGTACCGGGACAGGGCAATCAGCCCCAGCATTTT CSVVPGQGNQPQHF
TRBD1 TRBJ2-5 TRBV12-3/TRBV12-4 NA TGTGCCAGCAGGCCCAGGGGGAACCAAGAGACCCAGTACTTC CASRPRGNQETQYF
NA TRBJ2-7 TRBV7-2 NA TGCGCCAGCAGCCAAGATCGAGGGGCGGGATTCCTCTCCTACGAGCAGTACTTC CASSQDRGAGFLSYEQYF
NA TRBJ2-2 TRBV2 NA TGTGCCAACAGTGAATCGCCAGGGGCCGGGGAGCTGTTTTTT CANSESPGAGELFF
NA TRBJ1-4 TRBV10-3 NA TGTGCCAACAGCCCTCCCCGGGGATCTAATGAAAAACTGTTTTTT CANSPPRGSNEKLFF
NA TRBJ1-1 TRBV6-2/TRBV6-3 few TGTGCCAGCAGCTCTTCGGCGGATTTCGGTGAAGCTTTCTTT CASSSSADFGEAFF
NA TRBJ1-2 TRBV6-6 NA TGTGCCAGCAGTTTTAGCAAAGAGACAGTCTATGGCTACACCTTC CASSFSKETVYGYTF
NA TRBJ1-4 TRBV12-3/TRBV12-4 NA TGTGCCAGCAAGGTCGGATCCCAAGAAATGGGGGAAAAACTGTTTTTT CASKVGSQEMGEKLFF
NA TRBJ2-5 TRBV20-1 NA TGCAGTGCTAGACCTCGGGACACGGTCCAAGAGACCCAGTACTTC CSARPRDTVQETQYF
NA TRBJ1-5 TRBV24-1 NA TGTGCCACCAGCAGTCGACTGTTCCATAGCAATCAGCCCCAGCATTTT CATSSRLFHSNQPQHF
NA TRBJ1-2 TRBV5-1 many TGCGCCAGCAGCTTGGAGTCGGGCAGATTTGGTGGCTACACCTTC CASSLESGRFGGYTF
TRBD2 TRBJ2-7 TRBV7-2 NA TGTGCCAGCAGCGGGGAAGCGGGAGGCGAGCAGTACTTC CASSGEAGGEQYF
TRBD1 TRBJ1-2 TRBV10-1 NA TGCGCCAGCAGTGATGGTACAGGGGACTATGGCTACACCTTC CASSDGTGDYGYTF
NA TRBJ2-7 TRBV7-9 NA TGTGCCAGCAGCTTAGATCGAGCGGTCCCTCTCGAGCAGTACTTC CASSLDRAVPLEQYF
NA TRBJ1-1 TRBV4-1 few TGCGCCAGCAGCCAGATTGTCCTACCTCTACGGAACACTGAAGCTTTCTTT CASSQIVLPLRNTEAFF
NA TRBJ1-5 TRBV5-5 few TGTGCCAGCAGTCGAACGGGGGAGCCCCAGCATTTT CASSRTGEPQHF
TRBD2 TRBJ2-2 TRBV7-9 once TGTGCCAGCAGCCCACCAGCGGGGGCCGGCACCGGGGAGCTGTTTTTT CASSPPAGAGTGELFF
TRBD2 TRBJ2-1 TRBV2 NA TGTGCCAGCAGTGCAGGGACTAGCAATGAGCAGTTCTTC CASSAGTSNEQFF
NA TRBJ1-1 TRBV29-1 once TGCAGCTTAACGGACGGGAGGAACACTGAAGCTTTCTTT CSLTDGRNTEAFF
TRBD1 TRBJ1-1 TRBV20-1 NA TGCAGTCTTAGCTTAACAGGGGAATCGGCTGAAGCTTTCTTT CSLSLTGESAEAFF
NA TRBJ1-6 TRBV7-3 NA TGTGCCAGCAGCTCCGGGGGATCCGATAATTCACCCCTCCACTTT CASSSGGSDNSPLHF
NA TRBJ2-5 TRBV7-6 NA TGTGCCAGCAGCCCCCGGGGTAGCCCAGGGAAACTGTACTTC CASSPRGSPGKLYF
NA TRBJ2-5 TRBV20-1 few TGCAGTGCTTACCTAACAGCCCAAGAGACCCAGTACTTC CSAYLTAQETQYF
NA TRBJ1-1 TRBV19 NA TGTGCCAGTAAATCACAGGTGAACACTGAAGCTTTCTTT CASKSQVNTEAFF
TRBD2 TRBJ2-5 TRBV9 once TGTGCCAGCAGCGTAGGGCTAGCGGGACTCCAAGAGACCCAGTACTTC CASSVGLAGLQETQYF
TRBD1 TRBJ2-3 TRBV7-2 NA TGTGCCAGCAGCCCGCCAGGACAGGGAGTGGCAGATACGCAGTATTTT CASSPPGQGVADTQYF
NA TRBJ1-5 TRBV19 few TGTGCCAGTAGTACAGGGTACGATCAGCCCCAGCATTTT CASSTGYDQPQHF
TRBD1 TRBJ2-7 TRBV11-1 few TGTGCCAGCGAGAAGGACAGGGGCGACGAGCAGTACTTC CASEKDRGDEQYF
NA TRBJ2-7 TRBV7-9 many TGTGCCAGCAGCCCGAGAGCCTACGAGCAGTACTTC CASSPRAYEQYF
NA TRBJ2-7 TRBV11-2 NA TGTGCCAGCAGCTTACTAGGACAGAGGAGCTCCTACGAGCAGTACTTC CASSLLGQRSSYEQYF
NA TRBJ1-1 TRBV29-1 NA TGCAGCTTAGCGTTGGGGGGAGCTGAAGCTTTCTTT CSLALGGAEAFF
NA TRBJ1-3 TRBV4-1 few TGTGCCAGCAGAAGGGTAGGAGGAAACACCATATATTTT CASRRVGGNTIYF
TRBD1 TRBJ2-2 TRBV19 NA TGTGCCAGTAGTATCCCCACAGGGGTGAACACCGGGGAGCTGTTTTTT CASSIPTGVNTGELFF
NA TRBJ1-2 TRBV6-5 few TGTGCCAGCAGTTCGGGGATGTATGGCTACACCTTC CASSSGMYGYTF
NA TRBJ2-5 TRBV7-9 many TGTGCCAGCAGCCCCTCGTCCGGGGGCGGGGAGACCCAGTACTTC CASSPSSGGGETQYF
TRBD2 TRBJ2-7 TRBV7-2 few TGTGCCAGCAGCCCTGTGACTAGCGGGAGGTACGAGCAGTACTTC CASSPVTSGRYEQYF
NA TRBJ1-3 TRBV15 many TGTGCCACCAGCACACCCGACAACACCATATATTTT CATSTPDNTIYF
NA TRBJ2-7 TRBV15 NA TGTGCCACCTCTGGGAACTCCTACGAGCAGTACTTC CATSGNSYEQYF
TRBD2 TRBJ2-5 TRBV2 many TGTGCCAGCAGCTCAGGACTAGCGGAGACCCAGTACTTC CASSSGLAETQYF
NA TRBJ1-2 TRBV7-9 many TGTGCCAGCAGCTTCGAAGTGGGTGGCTACACCTTC CASSFEVGGYTF
NA TRBJ1-3 TRBV7-2 few TGTGCCAGCAGTATTTTAGACGGGAACACCATATATTTT CASSILDGNTIYF
NA TRBJ1-2 TRBV12-3/TRBV12-4 few TGTGCCAGCAGTTTAGCTTGGGAGGCAGGGGCTAACTCCTATGGCTACACCTTC CASSLAWEAGANSYGYTF
NA TRBJ1-3 TRBV19 few TGTGCCAGTAGTATAGATTGGGACTCTGGAAACACCATATATTTT CASSIDWDSGNTIYF